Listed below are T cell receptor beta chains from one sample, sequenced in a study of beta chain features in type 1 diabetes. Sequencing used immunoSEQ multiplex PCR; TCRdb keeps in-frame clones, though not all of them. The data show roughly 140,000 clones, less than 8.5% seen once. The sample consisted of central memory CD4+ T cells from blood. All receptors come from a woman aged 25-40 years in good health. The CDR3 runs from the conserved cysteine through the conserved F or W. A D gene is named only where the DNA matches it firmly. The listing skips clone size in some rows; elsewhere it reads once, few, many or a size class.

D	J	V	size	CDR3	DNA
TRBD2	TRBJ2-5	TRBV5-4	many	CASRLGGRETQYF	TGTGCCAGCAGATTGGGAGGGAGGGAGACCCAGTACTTC
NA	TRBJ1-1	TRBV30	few	CAWRLEWVNTEAFF	TGTGCCTGGAGGCTAGAGTGGGTGAACACTGAAGCTTTCTTT
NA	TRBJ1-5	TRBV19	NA	CASSIQTGNQPQHF	TGTGCCAGTAGTATTCAGACAGGCAATCAGCCCCAGCATTTT
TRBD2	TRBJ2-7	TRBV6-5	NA	CATEGSGPISYEQYF	TGTGCCACCGAAGGTAGCGGGCCGATCTCCTACGAGCAGTACTTC
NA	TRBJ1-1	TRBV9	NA	CASSGRVNTEAFF	TGTGCCAGCAGCGGACGGGTGAACACTGAAGCTTTCTTT
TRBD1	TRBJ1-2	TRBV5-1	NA	CASSSGQGEWQSNYGYTF	TGCGCCAGCAGCTCGGGACAGGGGGAATGGCAATCTAACTATGGCTACACCTTC
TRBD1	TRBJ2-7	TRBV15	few	CATSREGDRRTYEQYF	TGTGCCACCAGCAGAGAAGGGGACAGGAGAACCTACGAGCAGTACTTC
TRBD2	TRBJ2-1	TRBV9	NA	CASSVESGLAGSVSYNEQFF	TGTGCCAGCAGCGTAGAGTCTGGGCTAGCGGGAAGCGTCTCCTACAATGAGCAGTTCTTC
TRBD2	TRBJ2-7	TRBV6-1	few	CASKYLAGEREQYF	TGTGCCAGCAAGTACTTAGCGGGAGAGCGCGAGCAGTACTTC
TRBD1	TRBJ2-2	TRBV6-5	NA	CASRSGGNTGELFF	TGTGCCAGCAGGTCAGGGGGCAACACCGGGGAGCTGTTTTTT
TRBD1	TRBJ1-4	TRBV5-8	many	CASSRDRKLSGEKLFF	TGTGCCAGCAGCCGGGACAGGAAATTGTCTGGGGAAAAACTGTTTTTT
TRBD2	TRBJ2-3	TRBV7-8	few	CASSPRLAASTDTQYF	TGTGCCAGCAGCCCGCGACTAGCTGCCAGCACAGATACGCAGTATTTT
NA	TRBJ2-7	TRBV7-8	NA	CASSFLEVYEQYF	TGTGCCAGCAGCTTCCTAGAGGTCTACGAGCAGTACTTC
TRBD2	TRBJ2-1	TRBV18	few	CASSPALAGENEQFF	TGTGCCAGCTCCCCGGCATTAGCGGGAGAGAATGAGCAGTTCTTC
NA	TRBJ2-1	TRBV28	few	CASRQGSEQFF	TGTGCCAGCAGGCAGGGTAGTGAGCAGTTCTTC
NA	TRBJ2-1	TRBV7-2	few	CASSLEGRNEQFF	TGTGCCAGCAGCTTGGAGGGAAGAAATGAGCAGTTCTTC
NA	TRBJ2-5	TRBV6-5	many	CASSYGVRARETQYF	TGTGCCAGCAGTTACGGGGTCAGGGCGAGGGAGACCCAGTACTTC
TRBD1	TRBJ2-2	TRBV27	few	CASSLRAGGAGELFF	TGTGCCAGCAGTTTACGGGCAGGGGGTGCCGGGGAGCTGTTTTTT
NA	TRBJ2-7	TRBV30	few	CAWPQRSPSYEQYF	TGTGCCTGGCCTCAGCGGAGCCCATCCTACGAGCAGTACTTC
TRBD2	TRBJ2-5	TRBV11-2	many	CASSPSGSTETQYF	TGTGCCAGCAGCCCTAGCGGGAGTACGGAGACCCAGTACTTC
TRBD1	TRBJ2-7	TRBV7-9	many	CASSDGTGAYEQYF	TGTGCCAGCAGCGATGGGACAGGAGCCTACGAGCAGTACTTC
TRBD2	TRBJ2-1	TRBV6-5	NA	CASTSGVEQFF	TGTGCCAGCACTAGCGGGGTTGAGCAGTTCTTC
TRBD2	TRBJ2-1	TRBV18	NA	CASSSTSSGRSSYNEQFF	TGTGCCAGCTCATCGACCTCTAGCGGGAGGAGTTCCTACAATGAGCAGTTCTTC
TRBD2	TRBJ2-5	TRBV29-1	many	CSVELAGETQYF	TGCAGCGTTGAACTAGCGGGAGAGACCCAGTACTTC
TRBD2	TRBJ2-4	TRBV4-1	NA	CASSQEDSRVLAGGSKNIQYF	TGCGCCAGCAGCCAAGAGGACTCCCGGGTACTAGCGGGAGGATCCAAAAACATTCAGTACTTC
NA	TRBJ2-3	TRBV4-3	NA	CASSQINTGTDTQYF	TGCGCCAGCAGCCAAATTAATACAGGGACAGATACGCAGTATTTT
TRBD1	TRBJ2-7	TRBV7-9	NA	CASSLGGQGRSDF	TGTGCCAGCAGCTTGGGAGGACAGGGTCGATCGGACTTC
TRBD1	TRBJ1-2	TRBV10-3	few	CAISPGQGRYGYTF	TGTGCCATCAGTCCGGGACAGGGACGCTATGGCTACACCTTC
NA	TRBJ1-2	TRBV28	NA	CASSLSRRTSAVYGYTF	TGTGCCAGCAGTTTATCACGAAGGACTTCGGCGGTTTATGGCTACACCTTC
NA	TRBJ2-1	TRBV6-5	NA	CASRVASNEQFF	TGTGCCAGCAGGGTAGCAAGCAATGAGCAGTTCTTC
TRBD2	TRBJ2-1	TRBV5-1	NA	CASRTIGGSGGNEQFF	TGCGCCAGCAGGACAATCGGGGGGAGTGGGGGCAATGAGCAGTTCTTC
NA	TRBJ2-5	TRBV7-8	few	CASSAAGNQETQYF	TGTGCCAGCAGCGCCGCGGGAAACCAAGAGACCCAGTACTTC